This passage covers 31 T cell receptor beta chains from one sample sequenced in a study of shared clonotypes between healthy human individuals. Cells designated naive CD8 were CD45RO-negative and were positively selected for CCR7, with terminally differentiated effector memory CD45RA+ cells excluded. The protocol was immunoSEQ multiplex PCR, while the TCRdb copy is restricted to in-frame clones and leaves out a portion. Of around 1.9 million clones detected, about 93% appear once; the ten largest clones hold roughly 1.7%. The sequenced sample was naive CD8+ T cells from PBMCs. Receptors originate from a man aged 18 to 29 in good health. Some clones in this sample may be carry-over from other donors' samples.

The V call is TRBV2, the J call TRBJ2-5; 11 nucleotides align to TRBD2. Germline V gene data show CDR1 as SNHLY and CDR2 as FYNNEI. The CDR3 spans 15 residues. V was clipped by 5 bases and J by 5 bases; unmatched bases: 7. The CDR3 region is CASSPTSGSVETQYF. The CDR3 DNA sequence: TGTGCCAGCAGTCCAACTAGCGGGAGCGTTGAGACCCAGTACTTC.

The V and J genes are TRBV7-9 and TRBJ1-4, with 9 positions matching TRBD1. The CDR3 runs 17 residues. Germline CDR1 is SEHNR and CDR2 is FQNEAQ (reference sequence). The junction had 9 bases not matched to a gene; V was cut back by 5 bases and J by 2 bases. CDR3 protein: CASSPWTGTGTNEKLFF. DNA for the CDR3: TGTGCCAGCAGCCCGTGGACCGGGACAGGGACTAATGAAAAACTGTTTTTT.

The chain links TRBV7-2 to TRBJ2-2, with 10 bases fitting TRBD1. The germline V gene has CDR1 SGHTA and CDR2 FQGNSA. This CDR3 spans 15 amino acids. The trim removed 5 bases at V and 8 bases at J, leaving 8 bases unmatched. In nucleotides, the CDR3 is TGTGCCAGCAGCGCACCGGGACAGGGGTTAGGGGAGCTGTTTTTT. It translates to CASSAPGQGLGELFF.

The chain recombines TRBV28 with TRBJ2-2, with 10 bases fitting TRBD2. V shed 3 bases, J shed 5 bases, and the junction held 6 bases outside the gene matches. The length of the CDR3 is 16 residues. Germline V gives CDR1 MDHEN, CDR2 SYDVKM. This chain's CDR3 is CASSLSSGRGTGELFF. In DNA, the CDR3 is TGTGCCAGCAGTTTGTCTAGCGGGAGAGGAACCGGGGAGCTGTTTTTT.

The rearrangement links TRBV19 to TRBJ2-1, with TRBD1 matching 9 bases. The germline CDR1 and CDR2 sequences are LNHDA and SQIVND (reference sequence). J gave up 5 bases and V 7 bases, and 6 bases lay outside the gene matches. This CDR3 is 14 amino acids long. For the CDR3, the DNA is TGTGCCAGTAAAAGGGACAGGGACAACAATGAGCAGTTCTTC. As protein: CASKRDRDNNEQFF.

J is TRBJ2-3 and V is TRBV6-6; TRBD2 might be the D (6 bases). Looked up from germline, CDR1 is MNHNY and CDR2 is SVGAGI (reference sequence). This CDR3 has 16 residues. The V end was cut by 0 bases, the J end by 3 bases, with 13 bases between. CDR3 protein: CASSYSRRESTDTQYF. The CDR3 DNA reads TGTGCCAGCAGTTACTCGAGACGGGAGTCAACAGATACGCAGTATTTT.

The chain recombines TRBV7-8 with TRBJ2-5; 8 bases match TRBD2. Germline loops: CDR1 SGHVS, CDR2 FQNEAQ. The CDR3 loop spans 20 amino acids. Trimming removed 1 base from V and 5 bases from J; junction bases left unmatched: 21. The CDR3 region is CASSLGLTANRAGEGETQYF. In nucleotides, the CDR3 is TGTGCCAGCAGCTTAGGATTGACCGCTAATAGAGCGGGAGAGGGGGAGACCCAGTACTTC.

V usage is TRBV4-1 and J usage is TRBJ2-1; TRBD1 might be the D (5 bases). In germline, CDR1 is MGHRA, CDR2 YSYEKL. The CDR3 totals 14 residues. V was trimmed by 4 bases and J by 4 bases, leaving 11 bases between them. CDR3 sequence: CASSPRAGYNEQFF. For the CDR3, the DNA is TGCGCCAGCAGCCCGAGAGCAGGGTACAATGAGCAGTTCTTC.

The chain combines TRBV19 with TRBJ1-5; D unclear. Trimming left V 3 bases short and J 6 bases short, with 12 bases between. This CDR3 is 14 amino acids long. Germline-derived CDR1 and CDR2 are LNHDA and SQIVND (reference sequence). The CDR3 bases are TGTGCCAGTAGTATCCCATCTGGGAGTCAGCCCCAGCATTTT. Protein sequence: CASSIPSGSQPQHF.

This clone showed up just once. CDR3 sequence: CASSHGTGPQETQYF. Here the CDR3 DNA reads TGTGCCAGCAGCCACGGGACAGGGCCTCAAGAGACCCAGTACTTC. V gene TRBV13 combines with J gene TRBJ2-5; the match to TRBD1 covers 9 bases. Unmatched junction bases numbered 6, after V lost 5 bases and J lost 2 bases. This CDR3 has 15 residues. Germline V gene sequence: CDR1 PRHDT, CDR2 FYEKMQ (reference sequence).

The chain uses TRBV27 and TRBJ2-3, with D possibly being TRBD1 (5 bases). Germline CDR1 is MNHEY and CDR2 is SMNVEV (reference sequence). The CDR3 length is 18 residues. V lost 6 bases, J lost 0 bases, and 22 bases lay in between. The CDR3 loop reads CASSTYLRGRQSTDTQYF. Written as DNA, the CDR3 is TGTGCCAGCAGCACCTACCTTAGGGGCAGGCAGAGCACAGATACGCAGTATTTT.

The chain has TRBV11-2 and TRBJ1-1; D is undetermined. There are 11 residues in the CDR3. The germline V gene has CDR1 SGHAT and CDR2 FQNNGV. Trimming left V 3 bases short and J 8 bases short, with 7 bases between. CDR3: CASSFLKEAFF. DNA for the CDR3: TGTGCCAGCAGCTTCCTAAAAGAAGCTTTCTTT.

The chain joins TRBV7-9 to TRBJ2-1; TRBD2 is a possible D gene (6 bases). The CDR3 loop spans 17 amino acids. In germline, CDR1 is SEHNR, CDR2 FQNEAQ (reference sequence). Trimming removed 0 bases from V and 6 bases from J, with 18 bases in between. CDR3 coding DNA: TGTGCCAGCAGCTTAGCGCAGGGCAGGGTGGGAGGCAATGAGCAGTTCTTC. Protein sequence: CASSLAQGRVGGNEQFF.

Written as DNA, the CDR3 is TGCAGCGTTGATTCGGGGACAGGGCACCACAATGAGCAGTTCTTC. It translates to CSVDSGTGHHNEQFF. This chain uses TRBV29-1 with TRBJ2-1; 9 bases fit TRBD1. Trimming removed 3 bases from V and 5 bases from J; junction bases left unmatched: 8. The germline V gene encodes CDR1 SQVTM and CDR2 ANQGSEA. The CDR3 covers 15 residues.

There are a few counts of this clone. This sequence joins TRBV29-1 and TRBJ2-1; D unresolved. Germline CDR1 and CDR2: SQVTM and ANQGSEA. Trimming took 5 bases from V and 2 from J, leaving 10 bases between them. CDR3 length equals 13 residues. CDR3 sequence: CSVKPSTYNEQFF. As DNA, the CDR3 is TGCAGCGTTAAACCATCGACCTACAATGAGCAGTTCTTC.

The CDR3 DNA reads TGTGCCAGCAGCTTGGACCACCTCAGGGACACCGCCGAGGGTAATGAAAAACTGTTTTTT. Protein product: CASSLDHLRDTAEGNEKLFF. The chain is built from TRBV7-6 and TRBJ1-4; D is perhaps TRBD1 (6 bases). The CDR3 is 20 amino acids. Germline loops: CDR1 SGHVS, CDR2 FNYEAQ. Trimming pared 3 bases from V and 4 bases from J, leaving 27 bases between. The full variable domain, its missing parts supplied by reference TRBV7-6 and TRBJ1-4, is GAGVSQSPRYKVTKRGQDVALRCDPISGHVSLYWYRQALGQGPEFLTYFNYEAQQDKSGLPNDRFSAERPEGSISTLTIQRTEQRDSAMYRCASSLDHLRDTAEGNEKLFFGSGTQLSVL.

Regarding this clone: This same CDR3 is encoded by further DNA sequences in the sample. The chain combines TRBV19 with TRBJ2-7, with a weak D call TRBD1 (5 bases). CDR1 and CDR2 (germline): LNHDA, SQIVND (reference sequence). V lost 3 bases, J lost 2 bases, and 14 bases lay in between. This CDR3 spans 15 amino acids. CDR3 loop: CASSIGTGGTYEQYF. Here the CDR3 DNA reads TGTGCCAGTAGTATCGGTACAGGCGGCACCTACGAGCAGTACTTC. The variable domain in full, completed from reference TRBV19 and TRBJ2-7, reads DGGITQSPKYLFRKEGQNVTLSCEQNLNHDAMYWYRQDPGQGLRLIYYSQIVNDFQKGDIAEGYSVSREKKESFPLTVTSAQKNPTAFYLCASSIGTGGTYEQYFGPGTRLTVT.

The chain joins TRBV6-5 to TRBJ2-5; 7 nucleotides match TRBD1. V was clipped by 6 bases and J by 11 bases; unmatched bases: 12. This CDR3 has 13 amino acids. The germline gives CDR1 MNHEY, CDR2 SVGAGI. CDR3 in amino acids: CASSQGQLGRQYF. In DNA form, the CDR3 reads TGTGCCAGCAGCCAGGGACAGCTTGGGCGGCAGTACTTC.

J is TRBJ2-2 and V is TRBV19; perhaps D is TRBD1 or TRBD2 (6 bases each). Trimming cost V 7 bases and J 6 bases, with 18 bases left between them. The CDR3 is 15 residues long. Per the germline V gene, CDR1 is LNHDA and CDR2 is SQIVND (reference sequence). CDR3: CASIPLWGAPGELFF. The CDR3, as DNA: TGTGCCAGTATCCCTCTGTGGGGGGCACCCGGGGAGCTGTTTTTT. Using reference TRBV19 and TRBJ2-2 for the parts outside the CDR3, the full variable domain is DGGITQSPKYLFRKEGQNVTLSCEQNLNHDAMYWYRQDPGQGLRLIYYSQIVNDFQKGDIAEGYSVSREKKESFPLTVTSAQKNPTAFYLCASIPLWGAPGELFFGEGSRLTVL.

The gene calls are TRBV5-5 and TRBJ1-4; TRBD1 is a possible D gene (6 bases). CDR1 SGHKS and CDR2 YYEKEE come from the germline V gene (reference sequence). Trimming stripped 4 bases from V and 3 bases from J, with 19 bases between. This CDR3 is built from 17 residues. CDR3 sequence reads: CASSVPSRSGANEKLFF. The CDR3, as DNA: TGTGCCAGCAGCGTACCCTCGAGGTCAGGGGCTAATGAAAAACTGTTTTTT. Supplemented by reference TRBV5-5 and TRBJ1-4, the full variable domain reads DAGVTQSPTHLIKTRGQQVTLRCSPISGHKSVSWYQQVLGQGPQFIFQYYEKEERGRGNFPDRFSARQFPNYSSELNVNALLLGDSALYLCASSVPSRSGANEKLFFGSGTQLSVL.

The CDR3 nucleotides read TGTGCCAGCAGTTTGTCCGGGGGCCGCTCTGGAAACACCATATATTTT. It encodes CASSLSGGRSGNTIYF. The V call is TRBV28, the J call TRBJ1-3; a weak D match, TRBD1 (6 bases). Germline V gives CDR1 MDHEN, CDR2 SYDVKM. The V end lost 3 bases, the J end lost 0 bases, and 12 bases lay between the germline ends. This CDR3 spans 16 amino acids.

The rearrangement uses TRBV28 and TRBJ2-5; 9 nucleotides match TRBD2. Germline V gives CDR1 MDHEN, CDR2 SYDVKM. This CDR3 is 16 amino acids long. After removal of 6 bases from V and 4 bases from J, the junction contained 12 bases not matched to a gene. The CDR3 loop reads CASSRRGRGGTETQYF. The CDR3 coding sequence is TGTGCCAGCAGCCGAAGGGGGCGGGGGGGGACAGAGACCCAGTACTTC.

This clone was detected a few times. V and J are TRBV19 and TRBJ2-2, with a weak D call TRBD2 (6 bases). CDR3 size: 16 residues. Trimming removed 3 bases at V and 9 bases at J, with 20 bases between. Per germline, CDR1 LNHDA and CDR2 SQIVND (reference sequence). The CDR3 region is CASSIGGPKSQRELFF. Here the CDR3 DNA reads TGTGCCAGTAGTATTGGAGGGCCTAAATCTCAGCGGGAGCTGTTTTTT.

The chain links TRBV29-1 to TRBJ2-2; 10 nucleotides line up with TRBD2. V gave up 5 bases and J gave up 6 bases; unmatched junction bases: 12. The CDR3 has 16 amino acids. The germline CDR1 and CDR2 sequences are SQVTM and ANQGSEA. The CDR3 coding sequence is TGCAGCGTTAGGTTTCTAGCGGGGGAGCGCGCCGGGGAGCTGTTTTTT. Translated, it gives CSVRFLAGERAGELFF.

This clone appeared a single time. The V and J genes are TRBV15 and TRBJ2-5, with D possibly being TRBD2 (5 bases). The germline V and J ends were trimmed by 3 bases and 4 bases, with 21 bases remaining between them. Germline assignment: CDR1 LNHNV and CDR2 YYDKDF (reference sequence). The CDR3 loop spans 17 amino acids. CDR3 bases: TGTGCCACCAGCAGGAGGAAGGGCGAAGGAGGCGGAGAGACCCAGTACTTC. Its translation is CATSRRKGEGGGETQYF. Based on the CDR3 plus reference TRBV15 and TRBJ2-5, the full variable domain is DAMVIQNPRYQVTQFGKPVTLSCSQTLNHNVMYWYQQKSSQAPKLLFHYYDKDFNNEADTPDNFQSRRPNTSFCFLDIRSPGLGDTAMYLCATSRRKGEGGGETQYFGPGTRLLVL.

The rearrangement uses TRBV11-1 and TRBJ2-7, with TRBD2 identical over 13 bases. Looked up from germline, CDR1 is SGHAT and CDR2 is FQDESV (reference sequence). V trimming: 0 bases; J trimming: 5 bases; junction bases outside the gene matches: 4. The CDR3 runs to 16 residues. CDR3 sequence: CASSLAGGLAGHEQYF. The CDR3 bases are TGTGCCAGCAGCTTAGCTGGGGGACTAGCGGGACACGAGCAGTACTTC.

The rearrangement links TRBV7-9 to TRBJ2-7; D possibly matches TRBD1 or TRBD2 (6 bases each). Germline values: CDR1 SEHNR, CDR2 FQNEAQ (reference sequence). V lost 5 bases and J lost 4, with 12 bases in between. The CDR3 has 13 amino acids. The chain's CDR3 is CASSSEGGYEQYF. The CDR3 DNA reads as TGTGCCAGCAGCAGTGAGGGGGGTTACGAGCAGTACTTC.

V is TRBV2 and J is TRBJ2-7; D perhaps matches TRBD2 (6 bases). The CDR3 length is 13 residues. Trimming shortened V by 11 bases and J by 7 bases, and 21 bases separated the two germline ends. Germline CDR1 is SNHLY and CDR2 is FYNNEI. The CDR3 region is CAQGRDRAGEQYF. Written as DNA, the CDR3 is TGTGCCCAAGGGCGGGACCGGGCGGGAGAGCAGTACTTC.

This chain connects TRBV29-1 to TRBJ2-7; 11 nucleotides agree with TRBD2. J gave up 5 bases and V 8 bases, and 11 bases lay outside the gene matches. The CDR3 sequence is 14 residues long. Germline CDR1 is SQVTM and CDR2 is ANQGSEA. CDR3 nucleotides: TGCAGCATACAGGGCGGTAGCGGGAGGGACGAGCAGTACTTC. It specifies CSIQGGSGRDEQYF.

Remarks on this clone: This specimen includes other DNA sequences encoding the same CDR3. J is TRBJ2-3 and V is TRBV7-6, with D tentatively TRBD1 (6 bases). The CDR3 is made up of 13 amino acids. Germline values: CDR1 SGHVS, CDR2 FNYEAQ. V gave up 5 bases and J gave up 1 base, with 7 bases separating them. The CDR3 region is CASSQGRTDTQYF. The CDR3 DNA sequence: TGTGCCAGCAGCCAGGGGCGCACAGATACGCAGTATTTT.

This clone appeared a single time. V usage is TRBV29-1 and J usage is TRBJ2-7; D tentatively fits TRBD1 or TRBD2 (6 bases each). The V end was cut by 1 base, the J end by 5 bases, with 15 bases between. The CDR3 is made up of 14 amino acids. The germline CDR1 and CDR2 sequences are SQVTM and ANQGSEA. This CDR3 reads CSVEGASGADEQYF. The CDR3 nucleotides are TGCAGCGTTGAAGGGGCGTCGGGGGCTGACGAGCAGTACTTC.